This T cell receptor (beta chain) was profiled in a study of control samples from healthy donors and cancer patients. Generated by immunoSEQ multiplex PCR, the TCRdb table keeps only in-frame clones and is missing some. The repertoire has tens of thousands of clones, 65% to 90% of them found once; the top ten carry approximately 6.3%. Germline CDR1 MGHDK, CDR2 SYGVNS. This CDR3 is 15 amino acids long. V was trimmed by 2 bases and J by 8 bases, leaving 15 bases between them. This clonotype was obtained from a woman aged 55-70 years with head and neck cancer. V is TRBV25-1 and J is TRBJ1-4, with D unresolved. The material sequenced was PBMCs. Here the CDR3 DNA reads TGTGCCAGCAGTGAAACCGCTTCGGCGGGGGAAAAACTGTTTTTT. Translation gives CASSETASAGEKLFF.